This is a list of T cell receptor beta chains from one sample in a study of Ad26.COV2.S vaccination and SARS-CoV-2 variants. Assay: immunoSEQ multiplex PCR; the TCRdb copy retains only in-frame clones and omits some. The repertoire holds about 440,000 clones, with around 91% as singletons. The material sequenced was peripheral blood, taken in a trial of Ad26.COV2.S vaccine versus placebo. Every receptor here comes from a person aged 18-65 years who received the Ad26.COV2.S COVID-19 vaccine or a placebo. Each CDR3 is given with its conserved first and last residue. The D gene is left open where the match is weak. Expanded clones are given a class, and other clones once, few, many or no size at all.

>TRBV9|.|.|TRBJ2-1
CASSPGAYNEQFF
TGTGCCAGCAGCCCCGGGGCCTACAATGAGCAGTTCTTC
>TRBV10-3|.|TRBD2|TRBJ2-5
CAISAAGALQTQYF
TGTGCCATCAGTGCCGCGGGAGCTTTGCAGACCCAGTACTTC
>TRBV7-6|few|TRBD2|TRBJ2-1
CASSGGRVEGGPYSYNEQFF
TGTGCCAGCAGCGGGGGTAGGGTGGAGGGAGGGCCCTACTCCTACAATGAGCAGTTCTTC
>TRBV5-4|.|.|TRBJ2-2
CASSFDGGAGELFF
TGTGCCAGCAGCTTCGACGGAGGGGCCGGGGAGCTGTTTTTT
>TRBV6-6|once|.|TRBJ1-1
CASSYAGAGTEAFF
TGTGCCAGCAGTTACGCGGGGGCGGGCACTGAAGCTTTCTTT
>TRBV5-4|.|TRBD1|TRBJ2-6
CASSPDRAGANVLTF
TGTGCCAGCAGTCCTGACAGGGCTGGGGCCAACGTCCTGACTTTC
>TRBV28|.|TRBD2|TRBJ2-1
CASRIPRTSGGNEQFF
TGTGCCAGCAGAATACCTAGGACTAGCGGGGGCAATGAGCAGTTCTTC
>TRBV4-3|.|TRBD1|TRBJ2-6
CASSQVGGQPTSGANVLTF
TGCGCCAGCAGCCAAGTAGGGGGACAGCCGACCTCTGGGGCCAACGTCCTGACTTTC
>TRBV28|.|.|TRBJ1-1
CASSLGRANTEAFF
TGTGCCAGCAGTTTAGGCAGGGCCAACACTGAAGCTTTCTTT
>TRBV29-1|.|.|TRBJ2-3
CSVARSDGTDTQYF
TGCAGCGTTGCGCGAAGCGACGGCACAGATACGCAGTATTTT
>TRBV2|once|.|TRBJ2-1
CASSQVGEQFF
TGTGCCAGCAGTCAGGTCGGTGAGCAGTTCTTC
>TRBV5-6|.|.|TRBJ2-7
CASSLLTGPGYEQYF
TGTGCCAGCAGCCTGTTGACAGGACCCGGGTACGAGCAGTACTTC
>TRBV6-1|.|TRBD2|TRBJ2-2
CASSEKVGGPITGELFF
TGTGCCAGCAGTGAAAAGGTGGGAGGGCCGATCACCGGGGAGCTGTTTTTT
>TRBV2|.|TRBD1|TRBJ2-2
CASRRTGVNTGELFF
TGTGCCAGCAGACGGACAGGAGTGAACACCGGGGAGCTGTTTTTT
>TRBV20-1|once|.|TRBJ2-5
CSARAETQYF
TGCAGTGCTAGAGCGGAGACCCAGTACTTC
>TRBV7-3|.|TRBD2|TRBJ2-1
CASSLVAGGLDEQFF
TGTGCCAGCAGCTTAGTAGCGGGAGGGCTGGATGAGCAGTTCTTC
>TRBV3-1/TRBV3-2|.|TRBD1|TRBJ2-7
CASSSQGLPYEQYF
TGTGCCAGCAGTTCACAGGGGCTACCCTACGAGCAGTACTTC
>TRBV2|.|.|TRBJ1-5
CASSESQPQHF
TGTGCCAGCAGTGAGTCCCAGCCCCAGCATTTT
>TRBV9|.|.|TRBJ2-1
CASSVEGDLYNEQFF
TGTGCCAGCAGCGTAGAGGGGGACCTATACAATGAGCAGTTCTTC
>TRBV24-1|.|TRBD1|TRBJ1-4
CATSDRGGADEKLFF
TGTGCCACCAGTGACAGAGGGGGCGCGGATGAAAAACTGTTTTTT
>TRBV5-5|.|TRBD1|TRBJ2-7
CASSWGTGLDEQYF
TGTGCCAGCAGCTGGGGGACAGGATTGGACGAGCAGTACTTC
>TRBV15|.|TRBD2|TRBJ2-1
CATTQREGYNEQFF
TGTGCCACAACCCAGCGGGAGGGCTACAATGAGCAGTTCTTC
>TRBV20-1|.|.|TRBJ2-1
CSASGSGHEQFF
TGCAGTGCTAGTGGGTCGGGCCATGAGCAGTTCTTC
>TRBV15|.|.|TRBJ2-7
CATSRDLTVSYEQYF
TGTGCCACCAGCAGAGATTTGACAGTCTCCTACGAGCAGTACTTC
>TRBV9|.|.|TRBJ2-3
CASSVGGDTQYF
TGTGCCAGCAGCGTAGGGGGTGATACGCAGTATTTT
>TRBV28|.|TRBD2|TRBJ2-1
CASLTSGSWNEQFF
TGTGCCAGCCTGACTAGCGGGAGTTGGAATGAGCAGTTCTTC
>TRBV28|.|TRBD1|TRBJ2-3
CASSSEGAGSDTQYF
TGTGCCAGCAGTTCCGAGGGGGCAGGCTCAGATACGCAGTATTTT
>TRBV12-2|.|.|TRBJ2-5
CASRLVLVIEETQYF
TGTGCAAGTCGCTTAGTTTTGGTAATAGAGGAGACCCAGTACTTC
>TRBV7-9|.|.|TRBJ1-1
CASSLEEAFF
TGTGCCAGCAGCTTAGAGGAAGCTTTCTTT
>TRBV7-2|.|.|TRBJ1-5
CASSLRGNQPQHF
TGTGCCAGCAGCTTACGTGGGAATCAGCCCCAGCATTTT
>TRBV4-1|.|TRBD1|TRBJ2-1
CASSPLDRVYEQFF
TGCGCCAGCAGCCCCCTAGACAGGGTTTACGAGCAGTTCTTC
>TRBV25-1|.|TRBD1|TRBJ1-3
CASSANRGLGGNTIYF
TGTGCCAGCAGTGCAAACAGGGGCTTGGGGGGAAACACCATATATTTT
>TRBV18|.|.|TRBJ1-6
CASSPQKSSYNSPLHF
TGTGCCAGCTCACCACAAAAAAGCTCCTATAATTCACCCCTCCACTTT
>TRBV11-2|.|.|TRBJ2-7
CASSPSASYEQYF
TGTGCCAGCAGCCCTAGCGCCTCCTACGAGCAGTACTTC
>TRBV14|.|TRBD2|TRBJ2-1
CASSQDRGGEQFF
TGTGCCAGCAGCCAAGATCGGGGGGGTGAGCAGTTCTTC
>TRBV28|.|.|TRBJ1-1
CASSLPGRNTEAFF
TGTGCCAGCAGTCTTCCGGGACGGAACACTGAAGCTTTCTTT
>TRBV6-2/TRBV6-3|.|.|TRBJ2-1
CASSRGALGSYNEQFF
TGTGCCAGCAGTCGAGGGGCGCTAGGCTCCTACAATGAGCAGTTCTTC